These T cell receptor beta chains were read from a single sample in a study of PD-1 blockade in classical Hodgkin lymphoma. Repertoires were generated with immunoSEQ multiplex PCR, while TCRdb's copy carries only in-frame clones and drops some. The sample holds tens of thousands of clones; 87% are singletons and the top ten take about 8%. The specimen was peripheral blood mononuclear cells (PBMCs), collected before the fourth cycle of nivolumab. These receptors all come from a human donor with classical Hodgkin lymphoma. The CDR3 runs from the conserved cysteine through the conserved F or W. Each record gives: clone size, J gene, D gene, V gene, CDR3 protein, CDR3 DNA. D genes are given only for firm matches. Some rows mark clone size as missing; the rest say once, few, many or name a class of expanded clone.

- | TRBJ1-1 | - | TRBV5-1 | CASMENTEAFF | TGCGCCAGCATGGAGAACACTGAAGCTTTCTTT
- | TRBJ1-4 | TRBD1 | TRBV18 | CASSPGTGGLFF | TGTGCCAGCTCACCGGGGACAGGCGGACTGTTTTTT
- | TRBJ2-7 | - | TRBV11-3 | CASSLLPGSEQYF | TGTGCCAGCAGCTTATTGCCAGGGAGCGAGCAGTACTTC
- | TRBJ2-5 | - | TRBV5-4 | CASSLWASSYQETQYF | TGTGCCAGCAGCTTGTGGGCTAGCTCCTACCAAGAGACCCAGTACTTC
- | TRBJ2-7 | TRBD2 | TRBV5-1 | CASSQGLAGSHEQYF | TGCGCCAGCAGCCAGGGACTAGCGGGGTCGCACGAGCAGTACTTC
- | TRBJ1-5 | - | TRBV6-6 | CATGDRTNQPQHF | TGTGCCACCGGCGACAGGACAAATCAGCCCCAGCATTTT
once | TRBJ2-3 | - | TRBV5-1 | CASSLYGETTDTQYF | TGCGCCAGCAGCTTGTACGGGGAGACCACAGATACGCAGTATTTT
- | TRBJ1-6 | - | TRBV28 | CASTGQVDSPLHF | TGTGCCAGCACCGGGCAGGTTGATTCACCCCTCCACTTT
- | TRBJ1-2 | TRBD1 | TRBV19 | CASQDRDYGYTF | TGTGCCAGCCAGGACAGGGACTATGGCTACACCTTC
- | TRBJ1-6 | - | TRBV30 | CAWRKSSYNSPLHF | TGTGCCTGGAGGAAGAGCTCCTATAATTCACCCCTCCACTTT
- | TRBJ2-6 | - | TRBV28 | CASRERGGSGANVLTF | TGTGCCAGCAGGGAGCGAGGGGGATCTGGGGCCAACGTCCTGACTTTC
- | TRBJ1-1 | - | TRBV19 | CASSNPGINTEAFF | TGTGCCAGTAGTAACCCAGGGATCAACACTGAAGCTTTCTTT
- | TRBJ1-1 | - | TRBV5-4 | CASSLDLGAEAFF | TGTGCCAGCAGCTTGGATCTGGGGGCTGAAGCTTTCTTT
- | TRBJ2-7 | TRBD1 | TRBV6-5 | CASSYHNRGSYEQYF | TGTGCCAGCAGTTATCATAACAGGGGCTCCTACGAGCAGTACTTC
- | TRBJ1-2 | - | TRBV7-9 | CASSLGFGYGYTF | TGTGCCAGCAGCTTAGGTTTCGGCTATGGCTACACCTTC
once | TRBJ2-3 | - | TRBV5-5 | CASSFIGPSTDTQYF | TGTGCCAGCAGCTTTATAGGTCCCAGCACAGATACGCAGTATTTT
- | TRBJ2-3 | - | TRBV9 | CASTLGGRIPNTDTQYF | TGTGCCTCCACCCTGGGGGGACGCATCCCCAACACAGATACGCAGTATTTT
- | TRBJ1-5 | TRBD1 | TRBV6-1 | CASRAGDRAAQPQHF | TGTGCCAGCAGGGCCGGGGACAGGGCTGCTCAGCCCCAGCATTTT
- | TRBJ1-4 | - | TRBV6-6 | CASRPSPGYEVEKLFF | TGTGCCAGCAGGCCCTCCCCCGGATACGAGGTGGAAAAACTGTTTTTT
- | TRBJ2-3 | - | TRBV11-3 | CASSLGSTDTQYF | TGTGCCAGCAGCTTAGGGAGCACAGATACGCAGTATTTT
few | TRBJ2-7 | - | TRBV30 | CAWSVLVPPYEQYF | TGTGCCTGGAGTGTGCTAGTCCCGCCCTACGAGCAGTACTTC
- | TRBJ1-4 | - | TRBV5-1 | CASSLDILGTEKLFF | TGCGCCAGCAGCTTGGATATTTTGGGCACCGAAAAACTGTTTTTT
- | TRBJ2-7 | - | TRBV5-4 | CASKGGTPAGVSYEQYF | TGTGCCAGCAAGGGGGGAACACCGGCAGGGGTTTCCTACGAGCAGTACTTC
- | TRBJ2-5 | TRBD2 | TRBV5-1 | CASRGSGGGETQYF | TGCGCCAGCAGGGGTAGCGGGGGAGGTGAGACCCAGTACTTC
- | TRBJ1-1 | TRBD1 | TRBV5-1 | CASSLGLGRGGNTEAFF | TGCGCCAGCAGCTTGGGTTTAGGCAGGGGGGGCAACACTGAAGCTTTCTTT
once | TRBJ2-2 | - | TRBV5-1 | CASSFDIPTGELFF | TGCGCCAGCAGCTTCGACATTCCCACCGGGGAGCTGTTTTTT
- | TRBJ2-3 | TRBD2 | TRBV28 | CASSFGRLGGTDTQYF | TGTGCCAGCAGTTTCGGGAGGCTAGGTGGCACAGATACGCAGTATTTT
- | TRBJ1-2 | - | TRBV10-2 | CASSESRGAGYGYTF | TGCGCCAGCAGTGAGTCGCGGGGCGCAGGCTATGGCTACACCTTC
- | TRBJ2-3 | - | TRBV9 | CASSVGRDTRTDTQYF | TGTGCCAGCAGCGTAGGAAGAGACACGCGCACAGATACGCAGTATTTT
- | TRBJ2-1 | TRBD1 | TRBV6-5 | CASRVGTDEQFF | TGTGCCAGCAGGGTAGGGACAGATGAGCAGTTCTTC
- | TRBJ2-5 | - | TRBV28 | CAIRELATETQYF | TGTGCCATACGCGAGCTAGCCACGGAGACCCAGTACTTC
- | TRBJ2-6 | - | TRBV6-4 | CASSDLGANVLTF | TGTGCCAGCAGTGACTTAGGGGCCAACGTCCTGACTTTC
few | TRBJ1-1 | - | TRBV19 | CASRRETGITEAFF | TGTGCCAGTAGACGAGAAACAGGGATAACTGAAGCTTTCTTT